This TCR beta chain was recovered during a study of T cell responses to AZD1222 COVID-19 vaccine. The germline CDR1 and CDR2 sequences are LNHDA and SQIVND (reference sequence). V lost 4 bases and J lost 2, with 12 bases in between. The CDR3 loop spans 14 amino acids. Remarks on this clone: The antigen is undetermined.

Sequencing used immunoSEQ multiplex PCR; TCRdb keeps in-frame clones, though not all of them. Of approximately 150,000 clones detected, approximately 94% appear once; the ten largest clones hold under 6%. Study findings and constraints: There were mostly white British donors and more females than males, and clonal diversity was possibly underestimated. Variant regions that are unmutated are reportedly the target of nearly half of spike-specific TCRs.

The source material was peripheral blood, sampled 28 days after the second AZD1222 dose. The TCR was taken from an adult who received the AZD1222 COVID-19 vaccine. The chain employs TRBV19 and TRBJ2-7, with D perhaps TRBD1 (6 bases). This CDR3 reads CASSRRTATYEQYF. The CDR3 DNA follows: TGTGCCAGTAGTAGGAGGACAGCCACCTACGAGCAGTACTTC.